This TCR beta chain comes out of a study of T-cell reconstitution after alpha-beta-depleted transplantation in children. Unique molecular identifiers were incorporated during preparation of the TCRbeta library. TCRdb re-called the PCR reads with MiXCR, one entry per CDR3 protein. The sample has over 550,000 distinct CDR3 sequences; 8% to 11% are singletons. The TCR comes from a human donor who donated a stem cell graft to a child with acute myeloid leukemia. The material was PBMCs from the stem cell graft donor, obtained from the stem cell graft.

The CDR3 loop reads CSAMSRGMNTEAFF. CDR3 nucleotide sequence: TGCAGTGCTATGAGTAGGGGTATGAACACTGAAGCTTTCTTT. The chain is built from TRBV20-1 and TRBJ1-1; TRBD1 is a possible D gene (5 bases). Trimming took 4 bases from V and 0 from J, leaving 12 bases between them. Germline-derived CDR1 and CDR2 are DFQATT and SNEGSKA (reference sequence). CDR3 size: 14 residues.